This T cell receptor (beta chain) was found in a study of tumor and adjacent non-tumor tissue in lung cancer. The library came from three nested PCR rounds adapted from ARM-PCR protocols. MiXCR, run by TCRdb on the multiplex PCR reads, gives a single entry per CDR3 protein. Of some 71,000 distinct CDR3 sequences listed, over 60% were seen once; the top ten hold approximately 9%. The CDR3 runs to 18 residues. Germline V CDR1 and CDR2: SGHAT, FQNNGV. Concerning this clonotype: At one end the junction does not follow the germline gene, possibly because of a read error.

RNA was extracted from bulk tissue without any cell sorting. Source material: lung tumor tissue. The receptor was derived from a middle-aged woman with non-small cell lung cancer. The chain recombines TRBV11-2 with TRBJ2-3, with 8 bases matching TRBD1. CDR3 loop: CVGSLVSLGTGRTDTQYF. Written as DNA, the CDR3 is TGTGTCGGCAGCTTAGTGAGTCTCGGGACAGGACGCACCGATACGCAGTATTTT.